Below are 15 T cell receptor beta chains sequenced from a single sample in a study of blood T cell repertoires in COVID-19. Assay used: immunoSEQ multiplex PCR; TCRdb lists only in-frame clones, some missing. The top ten clones hold about 4% of a sample with 200,000 to 300,000 clones, 88% of them seen once. The specimen sequenced was peripheral blood. These receptors originate from a man aged 55 to 69 who had recovered from COVID-19.

The chain recombines TRBV5-1 with TRBJ1-1, with 7 nucleotides matching TRBD1. Germline-derived CDR1 and CDR2 are SGHRS and YFSETQ. V was pared by 5 bases and J by 3 bases, with 4 bases of the junction left unmatched. The CDR3 is 13 amino acids. CDR3 region: CASSTRGDTEAFF. Here the CDR3 DNA reads TGCGCCAGCAGTACCAGGGGGGACACTGAAGCTTTCTTT.

V and J are TRBV5-1 and TRBJ2-7; 10 nucleotides agree with TRBD2. Germline values: CDR1 SGHRS, CDR2 YFSETQ. The CDR3 contains 16 residues. The junction had 11 bases not matched to a gene; V was cut back by 4 bases and J by 4 bases. CDR3 residues: CASSPLASGGKYEQYF. The CDR3 bases are TGCGCCAGCAGCCCCCTAGCTAGCGGGGGCAAATACGAGCAGTACTTC.

The rearrangement uses TRBV4-2 and TRBJ2-2; possibly TRBD1 for D (6 bases). The V gene's germline CDR1 is LGHNA and CDR2 YNFKEQ. This CDR3 region has 13 residues. With 6 bases removed from V and 6 bases from J, the gap between germline ends came to 11 bases. The CDR3 region is CASSYNRAGELFF. CDR3 bases: TGTGCCAGCAGTTACAACAGGGCCGGGGAGCTGTTTTTT.

The V call is TRBV10-3, the J call TRBJ1-1; 10 nucleotides match TRBD1. Trimming at V came to 6 bases and at J to 3 bases, leaving 4 bases not matched to a gene. Per germline, CDR1 ENHRY and CDR2 SYGVKD. This CDR3 is 14 amino acids long. The CDR3 here is CAIRRTGGDTEAFF. The CDR3 DNA reads as TGTGCCATCAGAAGGACAGGGGGTGACACTGAAGCTTTCTTT.

V gene TRBV5-8 combines with J gene TRBJ2-2, with D tentatively TRBD2 (5 bases). With 5 bases removed from V and 6 bases from J, the gap between germline ends came to 11 bases. This CDR3 region has 13 residues. Germline V CDR1 and CDR2: SGHTS, YDEGEE. In DNA form, the CDR3 reads TGTGCCAGCAGGGGCGAGGGATCCGGGGAGCTGTTTTTT. It codes for CASRGEGSGELFF.

The chain carries TRBV3-1 (or the pseudogene TRBV3-2) and TRBJ1-2; 8 bases agree with TRBD1. This CDR3 is built from 14 residues. Germline assignment: CDR1 LGHDT and CDR2 YNNKEL (reference sequence). V lost 3 bases and J lost 4; bases outside the gene matches: 4. The CDR3 nucleotides read TGTGCCAGCAGCCAGGACAGGGTCTCCTATGGCTACACCTTC. It specifies CASSQDRVSYGYTF.

The V gene is TRBV11-3, the J gene TRBJ2-5; 9 bases are a match to TRBD2. V shed 0 bases, J shed 5 bases, and the junction held 7 bases outside the gene matches. CDR3 length equals 16 residues. Germline V lookup: CDR1 SGHNT, CDR2 YENEEA. The CDR3 loop is CASSLDSRGGEETQYF. The DNA for the CDR3 is TGTGCCAGCAGCTTAGATTCGCGGGGGGGCGAGGAGACCCAGTACTTC.

V usage is TRBV9 and J usage is TRBJ2-1; 8 nucleotides agree with TRBD2. Germline CDR1 and CDR2: SGDLS and YYNGEE. Trimming removed 4 bases from V and 6 bases from J; junction bases left unmatched: 9. CDR3 length equals 15 residues. This CDR3 reads CASSFRGLEFNEQFF. CDR3 coding DNA: TGTGCCAGCAGCTTCCGGGGACTAGAATTCAATGAGCAGTTCTTC. Full variable domain (remainder filled in from reference TRBV9 and TRBJ2-1): DSGVTQTPKHLITATGQRVTLRCSPRSGDLSVYWYQQSLDQGLQFLIQYYNGEERAKGNILERFSAQQFPDLHSELNLSSLELGDSALYFCASSFRGLEFNEQFFGPGTRLTVL.

The chain joins TRBV5-1 to TRBJ2-3; D possibly corresponds to TRBD2 (5 bases). Germline CDR1 and CDR2: SGHRS and YFSETQ. The V and J ends lost 0 bases and 1 base respectively, with 12 bases between them. CDR3 length: 16 amino acids. The CDR3 coding sequence is TGCGCCAGCAGCTTGGCCACGGGGTTTGGCACAGATACGCAGTATTTT. It is translated as CASSLATGFGTDTQYF.

V is TRBV30 and J is TRBJ2-2; TRBD1 agrees at 8 bases. Germline CDR1 is GTSNPN and CDR2 is SVGIG (reference sequence). V gave up 6 bases and J gave up 4 bases; unmatched junction bases: 4. CDR3 length: 13 residues. The CDR3 nucleotides are TGTGCCTGTGACAGGGGCAGCACCGGGGAGCTGTTTTTT. Encoded protein: CACDRGSTGELFF.

This chain links TRBV10-3 with TRBJ2-5, with 7 bases aligning to TRBD1. Germline V gene lookup returns CDR1 ENHRY and CDR2 SYGVKD. This CDR3 has 15 amino acids. With V trimmed by 5 bases and J by 1 base, 7 bases remained unmatched. The DNA of the CDR3 is TGTGCCATCAGTAGGGACAGCGAGAGCCAAGAGACCCAGTACTTC. Translating it yields CAISRDSESQETQYF.

CDR3 DNA sequence: TGTGCCAGCAGCCTAGAACTTATCAGGGCCGATGGCTACACCTTC. The encoded protein is CASSLELIRADGYTF. V gene TRBV9 combines with J gene TRBJ1-2, with D possibly TRBD1 on 5 matching bases. CDR1 and CDR2 from the germline V gene are SGDLS and YYNGEE. The CDR3 runs 15 residues. V was trimmed by 4 bases and J by 6 bases, leaving 19 bases between them.

This rearrangement joins TRBV7-2 to TRBJ1-2; 7 nucleotides align to TRBD1. Unmatched junction bases numbered 10, after V lost 5 bases and J lost 7 bases. Per the germline V gene, CDR1 is SGHTA and CDR2 is FQGNSA. The CDR3 covers 14 residues. The CDR3 is CASSPSGGRVGYTF. The CDR3 bases are TGTGCCAGCAGCCCGTCAGGGGGGCGGGTTGGCTACACCTTC.

The gene calls are TRBV27 and TRBJ2-3, with D possibly being TRBD1 (5 bases). The CDR3 consists of 14 residues. Trimming shortened V by 3 bases and J by 0 bases, and 7 bases separated the two germline ends. CDR1 and CDR2 (germline): MNHEY, SMNVEV (reference sequence). The chain's CDR3 is CASSLTVSTDTQYF. In DNA, the CDR3 is TGTGCCAGCAGTTTGACAGTTAGCACAGATACGCAGTATTTT.

The chain carries TRBV5-6 and TRBJ1-4; 8 bases agree with TRBD1. From germline, CDR1 is SGHDT and CDR2 YYEEEE. The CDR3 has 14 residues. With V trimmed by 3 bases and J by 7 bases, 5 bases remained unmatched. The CDR3 nucleotides read TGTGCCAGCAGCTCCAGGGGGCGGACTGAAAAACTGTTTTTT. It codes for CASSSRGRTEKLFF. Together with reference TRBV5-6 and TRBJ1-4, the CDR3 gives the full variable domain: DAGVTQSPTHLIKTRGQQVTLRCSPKSGHDTVSWYQQALGQGPQFIFQYYEEEERQRGNFPDRFSGHQFPNYSSELNVNALLLGDSALYLCASSSRGRTEKLFFGSGTQLSVL.